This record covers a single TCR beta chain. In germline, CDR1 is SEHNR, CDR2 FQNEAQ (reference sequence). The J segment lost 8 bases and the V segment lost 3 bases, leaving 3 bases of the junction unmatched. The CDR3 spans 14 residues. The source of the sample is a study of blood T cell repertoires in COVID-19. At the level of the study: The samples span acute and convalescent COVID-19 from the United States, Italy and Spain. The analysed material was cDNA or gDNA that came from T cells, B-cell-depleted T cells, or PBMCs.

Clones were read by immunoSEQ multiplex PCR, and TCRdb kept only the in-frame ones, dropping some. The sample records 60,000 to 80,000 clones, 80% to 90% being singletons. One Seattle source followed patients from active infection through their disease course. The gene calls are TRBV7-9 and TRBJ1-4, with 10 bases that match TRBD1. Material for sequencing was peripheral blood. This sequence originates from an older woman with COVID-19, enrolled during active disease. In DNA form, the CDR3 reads TGTGCCAGCAGCTTGACAGGGGGCGAGGAAAAACTGTTTTTT. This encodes CASSLTGGEEKLFF.